The 11 T cell receptor beta chains presented below share a single source sample, sequenced in a study of blood T cell repertoires in COVID-19. Some clones are missing from TCRdb's copy, which holds only in-frame ones; the method was immunoSEQ multiplex PCR. The sample carries 150,000 or so clones, roughly 80% recorded once. Material: peripheral blood. The source is a woman aged 60 to 75 with COVID-19, enrolled during active disease.

V is TRBV5-6 and J is TRBJ2-5; 9 bases agree with TRBD2. J lost 4 bases, V lost 3 bases, and 7 bases had no gene match. The CDR3 covers 15 residues. Germline-derived CDR1 and CDR2 are SGHDT and YYEEEE. DNA for the CDR3: TGTGCCAGCAGCTCTAGCGGGGTTGGCGGAGAGACCCAGTACTTC. Its protein product is CASSSSGVGGETQYF.

This clone turned up a few times. The rearrangement uses TRBV27 and TRBJ1-6; 9 bases align to TRBD1. This CDR3 region has 14 residues. From germline, CDR1 is MNHEY and CDR2 SMNVEV (reference sequence). Trimming took 5 bases from V and 10 from J; bases not matched to a gene: 6. This CDR3 is CASSTGTGRSPLHF. The CDR3 nucleotides are TGTGCCAGCAGTACTGGGACAGGGCGATCACCCCTCCACTTT.

The V and J genes are TRBV29-1 and TRBJ1-1; 7 nucleotides line up with TRBD1. Germline assignment: CDR1 SQVTM and CDR2 ANQGSEA. Trimming removed 8 bases from V and 1 base from J; junction bases left unmatched: 22. The CDR3 is 18 amino acids. CDR3 sequence: CSPPRDSLSLNENTEAFF. The DNA of the CDR3 is TGCAGCCCACCCCGGGACAGCCTTTCCCTCAACGAGAACACTGAAGCTTTCTTT.

The CDR3 DNA sequence: TGTGCCAGCAGGGCAGGGTTGTCACCCCTCCACTTT. Protein: CASRAGLSPLHF. This sequence joins TRBV12-3 or TRBV12-4 and TRBJ1-6, with TRBD1 as a possible D gene (5 bases). The ends were cut back, 6 bases at V and 10 bases at J, with 10 bases in the middle. The CDR3 is 12 amino acids.

This clone was recorded once. The chain uses TRBV11-2 and TRBJ2-1; TRBD2 might be the D (6 bases). The ends were cut back, 1 base at V and 6 bases at J, with 10 bases in the middle. Germline CDR1 is SGHAT and CDR2 is FQNNGV. The CDR3 consists of 14 residues. CDR3 bases: TGTGCCAGCAGCTTAGCTGGGGGGATCAATGAGCAGTTCTTC. This gives the protein CASSLAGGINEQFF.

CDR3 sequence reads: CASSTSILMAGANNEQFF. The CDR3 DNA sequence: TGTGCCAGTAGTACATCCATCCTCATGGCGGGAGCCAACAATGAGCAGTTCTTC. The chain recombines TRBV19 with TRBJ2-1; 7 bases agree with TRBD2. Per germline, CDR1 LNHDA and CDR2 SQIVND (reference sequence). The CDR3 length is 18 residues. V trimming: 4 bases; J trimming: 5 bases; junction bases outside the gene matches: 17.

V and J are TRBV4-2 and TRBJ1-4; maybe TRBD1 (6 bases). The CDR3 runs to 12 residues. Trimming shortened V by 0 bases and J by 11 bases, and 7 bases separated the two germline ends. Germline CDR1 LGHNA, CDR2 YNFKEQ. CDR3 in amino acids: CASSQDRGKLFF. The CDR3 nucleotides read TGTGCCAGCAGCCAAGATAGGGGGAAACTGTTTTTT.

This sequence joins TRBV9 and TRBJ2-1; 7 bases map to TRBD1. There are 14 residues in the CDR3. The junction had 7 bases not matched to a gene; V was cut back by 2 bases and J by 8 bases. The V gene's germline CDR1 is SGDLS and CDR2 YYNGEE. The CDR3 sequence is CASSVRQGGDEQFF. In nucleotides, the CDR3 is TGTGCCAGCAGCGTTCGACAGGGTGGCGATGAGCAGTTCTTC. The full variable domain, in which reference TRBV9 and TRBJ2-1 provide the parts outside the CDR3, is DSGVTQTPKHLITATGQRVTLRCSPRSGDLSVYWYQQSLDQGLQFLIQYYNGEERAKGNILERFSAQQFPDLHSELNLSSLELGDSALYFCASSVRQGGDEQFFGPGTRLTVL.

The V gene is TRBV27, the J gene TRBJ1-3; 12 nucleotides agree with TRBD1. V trimming: 5 bases; J trimming: 2 bases; junction bases outside the gene matches: 7. Germline lookup yields CDR1 MNHEY and CDR2 SMNVEV (reference sequence). CDR3 length equals 17 residues. Written as DNA, the CDR3 is TGTGCCAGCAGTCCCGGGACAGGGGGCTTAACTGGAAACACCATATATTTT. Amino acids: CASSPGTGGLTGNTIYF.

V gene TRBV18 combines with J gene TRBJ2-2, with 7 nucleotides matching TRBD1. The CDR3 is 14 residues long. The V segment lost 3 bases and the J segment 6 bases; nucleotides outside the gene matches: 4. Germline CDR1 and CDR2: KGHSH and LQKENI. CDR3 DNA: TGTGCCAGCTCACCGACCAGGGGGTCCGGGGAGCTGTTTTTT. Translating it yields CASSPTRGSGELFF.

The V call is TRBV5-6, the J call TRBJ1-1; no definite D call. CDR3 length equals 14 residues. Germline-derived CDR1 and CDR2 are SGHDT and YYEEEE. V dropped 4 bases and J dropped 2 bases, with 12 bases sitting between them. The chain's CDR3 is CASSREVANTEAFF. In DNA, the CDR3 is TGTGCCAGCAGCCGCGAAGTAGCTAACACTGAAGCTTTCTTT.